The next 27 T cell receptor beta chains were all read from a single sample in a study of cytotoxic CD8 clonotypes in ibrutinib-treated CLL. Sequenced by immunoSEQ multiplex PCR; TCRdb stores in-frame clones only, minus some. The sample lists 160,000 or so clones, approximately 80% occurring once. Specimen: PBMCs, collected after 24 months of ibrutinib treatment. The receptors stem from a human donor with chronic lymphocytic leukemia.

DNA for the CDR3: TGCAGCGTTGTGGGACTAGCGGGGGAGGAGCAGTACTTC. Its translation is CSVVGLAGEEQYF. The chain combines TRBV29-1 with TRBJ2-7; TRBD2 matches at 14 bases. Trimming at V came to 4 bases and at J to 7 bases, leaving 3 bases not matched to a gene. In germline, CDR1 is SQVTM, CDR2 ANQGSEA. CDR3 size: 13 residues.

The chain carries TRBV6-1 and TRBJ1-2; the match to TRBD1 covers 8 bases. Trimming at V came to 8 bases and at J to 0 bases, leaving 8 bases not matched to a gene. The CDR3 totals 15 residues. Germline V gene lookup returns CDR1 MNHNS and CDR2 SASEGT. CDR3 sequence: CASGGQGLANYGYTF. The CDR3 coding sequence is TGTGCCAGCGGCGGACAGGGTTTAGCTAACTATGGCTACACCTTC.

Concerning this clone: Compared with germline, one end of the junction differs, possibly owing to a read error. The V call is TRBV28, the J call TRBJ1-5; D is perhaps TRBD1 (5 bases). The CDR3 sequence is 11 residues long. CDR1 is MDHEN and CDR2 is SYDVKM in the germline V gene. The CDR3 coding sequence is TGTGCTAGCAGGGGCAATCAGCCCCAGCATTTT. It is translated as CASRGNQPQHF.

The sample holds one count of this clone. The chain links TRBV7-9 to TRBJ1-1; unclear D gene. The CDR3 contains 15 residues. CDR1 is SEHNR and CDR2 is FQNEAQ in the germline V gene (reference sequence). Trimming removed 1 base from V and 1 base from J, with 10 bases in between. The CDR3 DNA follows: TGTGCCAGCAGCTTAGAAAGGGTCTCGAACACTGAAGCTTTCTTT. Translating it yields CASSLERVSNTEAFF. Complete variable domain (other parts from reference TRBV7-9 and TRBJ1-1): DTGVSQNPRHKITKRGQNVTFRCDPISEHNRLYWYRQTLGQGPEFLTYFQNEAQLEKSRLLSDRFSAERPKGSFSTLEIQRTEQGDSAMYLCASSLERVSNTEAFFGQGTRLTVV.

The CDR3: CACLPRDSAYGYTF. CDR3 coding DNA: TGTGCCTGCCTCCCGAGGGACAGTGCCTATGGCTACACCTTC. This sequence joins TRBV6-5 and TRBJ1-2; 7 bases align to TRBD1. V was pared by 11 bases and J by 4 bases, with 13 bases of the junction left unmatched. Germline V gene sequence: CDR1 MNHEY, CDR2 SVGAGI. The CDR3 has 14 amino acids.

The chain uses TRBV6-6 and TRBJ1-1; no clear D. CDR1 and CDR2 (germline): MNHNY, SVGAGI (reference sequence). The CDR3 has 12 amino acids. Deletions cut 0 bases from V and 8 bases from J, with 7 bases between. The CDR3, as DNA: TGTGCCAGCAGTTACTCGCCGGTGGAAGCTTTCTTT. Translated: CASSYSPVEAFF.

The chain joins TRBV4-1 to TRBJ2-3; 8 nucleotides line up with TRBD2. The CDR3 is 16 amino acids. V was clipped by 2 bases and J by 4 bases; unmatched bases: 8. The germline CDR1 and CDR2 sequences are MGHRA and YSYEKL. The CDR3 reads CASSQSPGGGADTQYF. The CDR3 bases are TGCGCCAGCAGCCAATCTCCGGGGGGGGGCGCAGATACGCAGTATTTT.

The J gene is TRBJ1-6, the V gene TRBV5-1; 7 positions match TRBD1. After removal of 0 bases from V and 10 bases from J, the junction contained 4 bases not matched to a gene. The CDR3 has 14 residues. Germline CDR1 is SGHRS and CDR2 is YFSETQ. Here the CDR3 reads CASSLGQGASPLHF. In nucleotides, the CDR3 is TGCGCCAGCAGCTTGGGACAGGGAGCCTCACCCCTCCACTTT.

The rearrangement links TRBV6-5 to TRBJ2-3, with a possible D match to TRBD2 (6 bases). The length of the CDR3 is 16 residues. V shed 4 bases and J shed 2 bases, with 16 bases lying between them. Germline CDR1 MNHEY, CDR2 SVGAGI. The DNA for the CDR3 is TGTGCCAGCAGTTCCCTCTCCGGGGGATTCACAGATACGCAGTATTTT. It yields the protein CASSSLSGGFTDTQYF.

The chain recombines TRBV5-4 with TRBJ2-1, with a weak D call TRBD2 (5 bases). CDR3 length: 15 amino acids. The ends were cut back, 0 bases at V and 2 bases at J, with 9 bases in the middle. Per the germline V gene, CDR1 is SGHNT and CDR2 is YYREEE (reference sequence). As DNA, the CDR3 is TGTGCCAGCAGCTTGGGGCGGGTCACCTACAATGAGCAGTTCTTC. This gives the protein CASSLGRVTYNEQFF.

The count of this clone is one. The V gene is TRBV4-3, the J gene TRBJ1-1; the D is unclear. The CDR3 has 11 amino acids. Germline CDR1 LGHNA, CDR2 YSLEER. V gave up 1 base and J gave up 12 bases, with 9 bases separating them. CDR3 sequence: CASSQGGKTFF. The DNA of the CDR3 is TGCGCCAGCAGCCAAGGGGGTAAAACTTTCTTT.

This clone occurred a few times. The V call is TRBV5-1, the J call TRBJ1-1; 8 bases line up with TRBD1. With 7 bases clipped from V and 4 bases from J, the junction kept 3 bases outside the gene matches. Germline CDR1 reads SGHRS; CDR2 reads YFSETQ. The CDR3 is 12 residues long. The CDR3: CASADRGTEAFF. The CDR3 region has the DNA TGCGCCAGCGCCGACAGGGGCACTGAAGCTTTCTTT.

V gene TRBV18 combines with J gene TRBJ1-3; 7 bases are shared with TRBD1. J lost 5 bases, V lost 5 bases, and 3 bases had no gene match. Germline V CDR1 and CDR2: KGHSH, LQKENI. This CDR3 has 13 amino acids. DNA for the CDR3: TGTGCCAGCTCAGCGACAGGGAGAAACACCATATATTTT. Protein product: CASSATGRNTIYF.

The V and J genes are TRBV28 and TRBJ1-1, with no clear D. The CDR3 is 10 residues long. The ends were cut back, 7 bases at V and 10 bases at J, with 10 bases in the middle. The germline gives CDR1 MDHEN, CDR2 SYDVKM. CDR3 DNA: TGTGCCAGCATTAAAAGGAGAGCTTTCTTT. Translation gives CASIKRRAFF. Variable domain in full (rest from reference TRBV28 and TRBJ1-1): DVKVTQSSRYLVKRTGEKVFLECVQDMDHENMFWYRQDPGLGLRLIYFSYDVKMKEKGDIPEGYSVSREKKERFSLILESASTNQTSMYLCASIKRRAFFGQGTRLTVV.

In DNA, the CDR3 is TGTGCCAGCTCACCACAGGGACGAACTGAAGCTTTCTTT. Translating it yields CASSPQGRTEAFF. The chain recombines TRBV18 with TRBJ1-1; TRBD1 might be the D (5 bases). The V gene lost 1 base and the J gene lost 5 bases, with 8 bases spanning the gap. This CDR3 has 13 amino acids. Germline values: CDR1 KGHSH, CDR2 LQKENI.

The rearrangement links TRBV9 to TRBJ2-7, with 7 bases matching TRBD1. The trim removed 0 bases at V and 0 bases at J, leaving 3 bases unmatched. The CDR3 runs 15 residues. The V gene's germline CDR1 is SGDLS and CDR2 YYNGEE. The CDR3 coding sequence is TGTGCCAGCAGCGTAGACAGGGGCAGCTCCTACGAGCAGTACTTC. This gives the protein CASSVDRGSSYEQYF.

A remark on this clone: The junction shows a germline mismatch at one end, possibly a read error. This chain uses TRBV5-4 with TRBJ2-3; D is possibly TRBD2 (6 bases). The CDR3 is 14 amino acids. Germline-derived CDR1 and CDR2 are SGHNT and YYREEE (reference sequence). DNA for the CDR3: TGTGCCAGCAGGTTGGACTATGAGACAGATACGCAGTATTTT. Its protein product is CASRLDYETDTQYF.

The chain links TRBV7-9 to TRBJ1-1; the D is unclear. This CDR3 spans 14 amino acids. From germline, CDR1 is SEHNR and CDR2 FQNEAQ (reference sequence). V was cut by 5 bases and J by 1 base, with 11 bases left in between. CDR3 sequence (DNA): TGTGCCAGCAGCGCACCGACCGAGAACACTGAAGCTTTCTTT. Residues: CASSAPTENTEAFF.

This clone has at least ten counts. This chain links TRBV4-1 with TRBJ2-2; D remains unclear. V was pared by 0 bases and J by 5 bases, with 19 bases between. The CDR3 consists of 18 residues. Germline V gives CDR1 MGHRA, CDR2 YSYEKL. CDR3 amino acids: CASSQDRRQSGDTGELFF. DNA of the CDR3: TGCGCCAGCAGCCAAGATCGTCGGCAGTCTGGCGATACCGGGGAGCTGTTTTTT.

This clone was detected only once. The chain joins TRBV4-3 to TRBJ1-2, with D possibly being TRBD1 (6 bases). Germline CDR1 LGHNA, CDR2 YSLEER. There are 15 residues in the CDR3. Trimming pared 3 bases from V and 3 bases from J, leaving 14 bases between. CDR3 in amino acids: CASSQITGTYYGYTF. CDR3 in DNA: TGCGCCAGCAGCCAGATTACAGGGACCTACTATGGCTACACCTTC.

The chain couples TRBV9 to TRBJ2-5, with 14 bases fitting TRBD2. V gave up 3 bases and J gave up 5 bases; unmatched junction bases: 9. The CDR3 spans 17 residues. From germline, CDR1 is SGDLS and CDR2 YYNGEE. The DNA for the CDR3 is TGTGCCAGCAGCGCGGGACTAGCGGGAGTCGTACGGGAGACCCAGTACTTC. Translating gives CASSAGLAGVVRETQYF. Combining the CDR3 with reference TRBV9 and TRBJ2-5 gives the whole variable domain DSGVTQTPKHLITATGQRVTLRCSPRSGDLSVYWYQQSLDQGLQFLIQYYNGEERAKGNILERFSAQQFPDLHSELNLSSLELGDSALYFCASSAGLAGVVRETQYFGPGTRLLVL.

The J gene is TRBJ2-5, the V gene TRBV28, with 10 bases that match TRBD2. The CDR3 sequence is 15 residues long. Trimming at V came to 5 bases and at J to 5 bases, leaving 8 bases not matched to a gene. Germline loops: CDR1 MDHEN, CDR2 SYDVKM. The CDR3 region has the DNA TGTGCCAGCAGTATGCAAGCGGGAGGGCCGGAGACCCAGTACTTC. It yields the protein CASSMQAGGPETQYF.

This chain joins TRBV5-5 and TRBJ1-2; the D gene is possibly TRBD1 (5 bases). V was cut by 4 bases and J by 6 bases, with 16 bases left in between. In germline, CDR1 is SGHKS, CDR2 YYEKEE (reference sequence). The CDR3 totals 14 residues. Here the CDR3 DNA reads TGTGCCAGCAGCCTAGATCCAGGGAGTAATGGCTACACCTTC. The encoded protein is CASSLDPGSNGYTF. Variable domain in full (rest from reference TRBV5-5 and TRBJ1-2): DAGVTQSPTHLIKTRGQQVTLRCSPISGHKSVSWYQQVLGQGPQFIFQYYEKEERGRGNFPDRFSARQFPNYSSELNVNALLLGDSALYLCASSLDPGSNGYTFGSGTRLTVV.

This chain links TRBV6-6 with TRBJ1-5; D perhaps matches TRBD1 (5 bases). The CDR3 covers 14 residues. The germline CDR1 and CDR2 sequences are MNHNY and SVGAGI (reference sequence). V gave up 5 bases and J gave up 5 bases, with 13 bases separating them. DNA for the CDR3: TGTGCCAGCAGTGACAGACAGAAAGATCAGCCCCAGCATTTT. Translation gives CASSDRQKDQPQHF.

This chain connects TRBV6-5 to TRBJ1-1; 7 bases match TRBD1. The germline gives CDR1 MNHEY, CDR2 SVGAGI. The CDR3 spans 14 residues. Trimming took 6 bases from V and 1 from J; bases not matched to a gene: 5. The CDR3 is CASRAGTENTEAFF. The CDR3 DNA reads as TGTGCCAGCAGGGCCGGGACAGAGAACACTGAAGCTTTCTTT.

The J gene is TRBJ1-3, the V gene TRBV7-2; D gene unclear. The V gene lost 1 base and the J gene lost 2 bases, with 3 bases spanning the gap. From germline, CDR1 is SGHTA and CDR2 FQGNSA. The CDR3 contains 13 residues. Here the CDR3 reads CASSLVPGNTIYF. The CDR3, as DNA: TGTGCCAGCAGCTTAGTTCCTGGAAACACCATATATTTT.

CDR3 protein: CASSPPGGRANYEQYF. DNA for the CDR3: TGTGCCAGCTCACCACCGGGCGGGAGGGCGAACTACGAGCAGTACTTC. V is TRBV18 and J is TRBJ2-7, with TRBD2 identical over 9 bases. Germline assignment: CDR1 KGHSH and CDR2 LQKENI. CDR3 length: 16 residues. The V segment lost 0 bases and the J segment 3 bases; nucleotides outside the gene matches: 6.